This T cell receptor (beta chain) was observed in a study of blood T cell repertoires in COVID-19 (TCRdb year 2020). For the study in its entirety: Samples from collaborators originated in the United States, Italy and Spain and spanned both the acute and convalescent phases of COVID-19. The material from the prospective study consisted of cDNA or gDNA derived from T cells, B-cell-depleted T cells, or PBMCs. Deeply sampled blood TCRbeta repertoires from subjects exposed to, actively infected with, or recovered from COVID-19 were included in the dataset. The repertoires were released in a freely available public database meant as a resource for research on the immune response to SARS-CoV-2. The samples were drawn from two sources: the first 160 participants of the ongoing ImmuneRACE study, and fewer than 1,500 subjects contributed by 6 global collaborators. The sample metadata nearly always contained a de-identified subject ID, COVID-19 status, age in years and sex. Where available, HLA class I and class II types were obtained from metadata supplied by the sample provider rather than from assay-based typing. Results and caveats for the whole study, not just this receptor: Clinical and demographic metadata were provided uncurated, with the amount varying by source and participant.

Notes on this clone: Its recognized antigen is unknown. It has no much larger one-base neighbor in the sample; base qualities were not kept.

The CDR3 sequence holds 14 residues, the cysteine and phenylalanine included. CDR3 DNA is the only sequence kept; it has 42 bases, read in frame from the first base. From a lookup of the germline V gene, CDR1 and CDR2 are MDHEN and SYDVKM. V loses 2 bases of germline sequence and J loses 5 bases, and the interval between the two ends is 12 bases. TCRbeta CDR3 regions were amplified from genomic DNA by means of the immunoSEQ Assay, a bias-controlled multiplex PCR. The study's own analysis went as follows. The number of nucleated cells in each sample was estimated from the amplification of reference gene primers within the assay. To quantify the absolute abundance of each unique TCRbeta CDR3 rearrangement, sequence reads were collapsed and filtered. For each sample, productive Simpson clonality was calculated as the square root of Simpson's diversity index over productive rearrangements. TCRdb limited this immuneACCESS table to in-frame rearrangements with V and J called. A share of clones is missing; checked studies link under half to unresolved V genes, and the rest is unexplained. V, J and clone size derive from that table, while D and trimming were established from the DNA sequence. The sample includes about 200,000 clones, with approximately 87% observed a single time. The ten largest make up approximately 6.2% of the sample.

Samples from volunteer blood donors who had recovered from COVID-19 were contributed by a second Seattle source. Each collaborating institution followed its own protocols to collect whole blood in K2EDTA tubes. For TCRbeta analysis, collaborator samples were shipped as frozen whole blood, as isolated PBMCs, or as DNA extracted from either sample type. Sequencing was carried out using peripheral blood. This sequence was found in a man aged 60-69 years who had recovered from COVID-19. The V and J genes are TRBV28 and TRBJ1-2; no D gene call is confident. The CDR3 region reads CASSLTLAVYGYTF. The sequence in DNA is TGTGCCAGCAGTTTAACCTTGGCGGTATATGGCTACACCTTC.